The 12 T cell receptor beta chains below come from one sample, sequenced in a study of neurological immune-mediated disorders. TCRdb ran MiXCR on the 5' RACE reads and lists one entry per CDR3 protein. The sample records more than 15,000 distinct CDR3 sequences, 11% to 15% being singletons. Input material: CD4+ T cells from blood. These receptors were obtained from a woman in her fifties or sixties with HTLV-1-associated myelopathy (HAM/TSP).

This clonotype has ten or more counts. The gene calls are TRBV29-1 and TRBJ1-2; TRBD1 is a possible D gene (5 bases). Germline CDR1 is SQVTM and CDR2 is ANQGSEA. The CDR3 has 14 residues. Trimming removed 6 bases at V and 2 bases at J, with 16 bases between. The CDR3 DNA sequence: TGCAGCGTCCATCTGGCTGGGACCAACTATGGCTACACCTTC. The encoded protein is CSVHLAGTNYGYTF.

By sample share, this clonotype is medium-sized. The chain has TRBV5-6 and TRBJ2-3; 7 bases align to TRBD1. The CDR3 runs 15 residues. The junction had 9 bases not matched to a gene; V was cut back by 4 bases and J by 4 bases. Germline V gene lookup returns CDR1 SGHDT and CDR2 YYEEEE. CDR3 sequence (DNA): TGTGCCAGCAGCCTCACAGGGGCCTTTGCAGATACGCAGTATTTT. As protein: CASSLTGAFADTQYF.

This clonotype was observed at least ten times. One junction end disagrees with the germline gene, perhaps due to a read error. V is TRBV7-2 and J is TRBJ2-3, with TRBD2 identical over 8 bases. Germline V CDR1 and CDR2: SGHTA, FQGNSA. CDR3 size: 18 residues. The CDR3 sequence: CASSVADASGGRTDTQYF. In DNA form, the CDR3 reads TGTGCCAGCAGCGTAGCGGACGCGAGCGGGGGTCGCACAGATACGCAGTATTTT.

V gene TRBV6-6 combines with J gene TRBJ1-1, with D unclear. This CDR3 spans 11 amino acids. Germline V lookup: CDR1 MNHNY, CDR2 SVGAGI (reference sequence). CDR3 residues: CSGSWGTEAFF. The CDR3 DNA follows: TGTTCCGGCTCCTGGGGAACTGAAGCTTTCTTT.

This clonotype was picked up many times. The rearrangement uses TRBV7-2 and TRBJ2-2; 8 positions match TRBD2. The CDR3 has 15 amino acids. Per germline, CDR1 SGHTA and CDR2 FQGNSA. Trimming at V came to 5 bases and at J to 9 bases, leaving 11 bases not matched to a gene. CDR3 nucleotide sequence: TGTGCCAGCAGCCCCCGAATTGGTAGCGGGAGGGAGCTGTTTTTT. Amino acid sequence: CASSPRIGSGRELFF.

This clonotype was seen repeatedly, ten times or more. The rearrangement joins TRBV9 to TRBJ2-1; D gene uncertain. Trimming removed 0 bases from V and 4 bases from J, with 14 bases in between. Germline V lookup: CDR1 SGDLS, CDR2 YYNGEE. This CDR3 has 16 amino acids. CDR3 region: CASSVGHSLDYNEQFF. The CDR3 bases are TGTGCCAGCAGCGTAGGTCATAGTCTGGATTACAATGAGCAGTTCTTC.

Many counts were recorded for this clonotype. The genes are TRBV6-5 and TRBJ2-1, with 11 bases identical to TRBD2. CDR1 is MNHEY and CDR2 is SVGAGI in the germline V gene. This CDR3 has 15 residues. J was trimmed by 7 bases and V by 6 bases; bases with no gene match: 8. CDR3 residues: CASSFSGGASNEQFF. CDR3 DNA sequence: TGTGCCAGCAGCTTTAGCGGGGGGGCCTCAAATGAGCAGTTCTTC.

The table lists this clonotype with many counts. The chain links TRBV9 to TRBJ1-1; the D is unclear. Germline V gives CDR1 SGDLS, CDR2 YYNGEE. V was trimmed by 4 bases and J by 2 bases, leaving 15 bases between them. This CDR3 comprises 15 residues. The CDR3 DNA is TGTGCCAGCAGCCCCTGGACTGATTATAACACTGAAGCTTTCTTT. It translates to CASSPWTDYNTEAFF.

By its share, this clonotype is medium-sized. The J gene is TRBJ1-3, the V gene TRBV5-5; no definite D call. Per the germline V gene, CDR1 is SGHKS and CDR2 is YYEKEE (reference sequence). Trimming pared 1 base from V and 4 bases from J, leaving 6 bases between. The CDR3 length is 13 residues. The chain's CDR3 is CASSLSAGNTIYF. As DNA, the CDR3 is TGTGCCAGCAGCTTGTCTGCCGGAAACACCATATATTTT.

Within the sample, this clonotype is medium-sized. The rearrangement uses TRBV4-2 and TRBJ2-7; 7 bases are a match to TRBD2. With V trimmed by 4 bases and J by 0 bases, 9 bases remained unmatched. The CDR3 sequence is 16 residues long. Germline V lookup: CDR1 LGHNA, CDR2 YNFKEQ. DNA of the CDR3: TGTGCCAGCAGCCGAGACCTATGGGGGGGCTCCTACGAGCAGTACTTC. Translation: CASSRDLWGGSYEQYF.

There are many counts of this clonotype. The V and J genes are TRBV29-1 and TRBJ1-5; D unclear. Germline-derived CDR1 and CDR2 are SQVTM and ANQGSEA. The CDR3 sequence is 12 residues long. V lost 4 bases, J lost 3 bases, and 7 bases lay in between. The CDR3 here is CSVGEHNQPQHF. CDR3 nucleotide sequence: TGCAGCGTTGGAGAACACAATCAGCCCCAGCATTTT.

A remark on this clonotype: The limits of the CDR3 on the DNA are not certain, so only TCRdb's listed CDR3 is given. This CDR3 reads CASSIYLCSVLRTGGTEAFF. This chain uses TRBV9 with TRBJ1-1; the table gives TRBD1 as D, unverified against the DNA. CDR1 SGDLS and CDR2 YYNGEE come from the germline V gene. Termini included, the CDR3 measures 20 amino acids.